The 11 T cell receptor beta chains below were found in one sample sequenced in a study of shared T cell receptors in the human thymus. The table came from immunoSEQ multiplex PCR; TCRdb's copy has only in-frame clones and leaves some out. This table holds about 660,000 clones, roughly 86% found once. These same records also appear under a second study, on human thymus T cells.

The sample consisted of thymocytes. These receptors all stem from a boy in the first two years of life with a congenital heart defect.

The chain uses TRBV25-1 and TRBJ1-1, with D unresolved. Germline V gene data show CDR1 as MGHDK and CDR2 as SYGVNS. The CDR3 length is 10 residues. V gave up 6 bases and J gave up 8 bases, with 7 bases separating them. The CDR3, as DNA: TGTGCCAGCAGCCCGACAGAAGCTTTCTTT. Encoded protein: CASSPTEAFF.

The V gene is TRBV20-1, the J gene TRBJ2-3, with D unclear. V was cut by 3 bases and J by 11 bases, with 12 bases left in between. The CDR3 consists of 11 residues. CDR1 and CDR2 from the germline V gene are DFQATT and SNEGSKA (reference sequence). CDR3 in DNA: TGCAGTGCTAGTTCCGAGGCAGAGCAGTATTTT. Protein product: CSASSEAEQYF.

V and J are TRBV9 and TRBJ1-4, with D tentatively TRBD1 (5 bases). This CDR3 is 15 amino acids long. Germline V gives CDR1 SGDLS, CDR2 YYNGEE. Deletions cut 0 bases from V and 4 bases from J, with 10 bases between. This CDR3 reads CASSVGPGLNEKLFF. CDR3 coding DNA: TGTGCCAGCAGCGTAGGGCCAGGGCTTAATGAAAAACTGTTTTTT. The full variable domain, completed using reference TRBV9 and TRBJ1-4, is DSGVTQTPKHLITATGQRVTLRCSPRSGDLSVYWYQQSLDQGLQFLIQYYNGEERAKGNILERFSAQQFPDLHSELNLSSLELGDSALYFCASSVGPGLNEKLFFGSGTQLSVL.

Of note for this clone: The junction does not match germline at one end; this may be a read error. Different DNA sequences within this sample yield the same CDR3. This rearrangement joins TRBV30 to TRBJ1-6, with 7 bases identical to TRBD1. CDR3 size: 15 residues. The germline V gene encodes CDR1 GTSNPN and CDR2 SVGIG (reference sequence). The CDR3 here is CAWNRDSSYNSPLHF. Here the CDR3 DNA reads TGTGCCTGGAACCGGGACAGTTCCTATAATTCCCCCCTCCACTTT. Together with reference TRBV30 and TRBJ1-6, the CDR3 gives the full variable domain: SQTIHQWPATLVQPVGSPLSLECTVEGTSNPNLYWYRQAAGRGLQLLFYSVGIGQISSEVPQNLSASRPQDRQFILSSKKLLLSDSGFYLCAWNRDSSYNSPLHFGNGTRLTVT.

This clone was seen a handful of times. The chain's CDR3 is CASSFAHPSRGRYEQYF. The DNA of the CDR3 is TGTGCCAGCAGCTTTGCCCACCCTTCGCGCGGGCGCTACGAGCAGTACTTC. The chain employs TRBV27 and TRBJ2-7, with D perhaps matching TRBD2 (5 bases). Deletions cut 6 bases from V and 3 bases from J, with 24 bases between. CDR1 is MNHEY, CDR2 SMNVEV, per germline (reference sequence). This CDR3 spans 17 amino acids.

DNA of the CDR3: TGCAGTGCCCCCCTCCCCAATGAGCAGTTCTTC. Its translation: CSAPLPNEQFF. The V and J genes are TRBV20-1 and TRBJ2-1, with no clear D. The CDR3 spans 11 residues. V lost 6 bases, J lost 6 bases, and 9 bases lay in between. The germline V gene has CDR1 DFQATT and CDR2 SNEGSKA (reference sequence).

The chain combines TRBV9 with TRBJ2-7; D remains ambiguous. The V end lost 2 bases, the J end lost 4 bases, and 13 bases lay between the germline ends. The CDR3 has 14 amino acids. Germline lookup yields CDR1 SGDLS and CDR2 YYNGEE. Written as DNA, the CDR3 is TGTGCCAGCAGCGTGAGTAAGATCCCTTACGAGCAGTACTTC. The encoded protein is CASSVSKIPYEQYF.

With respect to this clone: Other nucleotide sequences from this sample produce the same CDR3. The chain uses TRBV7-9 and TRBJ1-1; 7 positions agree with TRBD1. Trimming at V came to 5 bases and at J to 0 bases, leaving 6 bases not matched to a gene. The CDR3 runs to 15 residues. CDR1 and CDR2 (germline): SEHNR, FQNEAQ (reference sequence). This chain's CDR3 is CASSGRQGMNTEAFF. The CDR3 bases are TGTGCCAGCAGCGGCAGACAGGGCATGAACACTGAAGCTTTCTTT. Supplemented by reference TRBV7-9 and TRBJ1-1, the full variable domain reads DTGVSQNPRHKITKRGQNVTFRCDPISEHNRLYWYRQTLGQGPEFLTYFQNEAQLEKSRLLSDRFSAERPKGSFSTLEIQRTEQGDSAMYLCASSGRQGMNTEAFFGQGTRLTVV.

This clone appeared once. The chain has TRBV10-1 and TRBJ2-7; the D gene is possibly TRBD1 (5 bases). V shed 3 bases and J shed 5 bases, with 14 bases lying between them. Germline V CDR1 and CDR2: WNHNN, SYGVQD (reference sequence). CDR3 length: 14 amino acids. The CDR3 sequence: CASSERVKQDEQYF. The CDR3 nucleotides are TGCGCCAGCAGTGAAAGGGTCAAACAGGACGAGCAGTACTTC.

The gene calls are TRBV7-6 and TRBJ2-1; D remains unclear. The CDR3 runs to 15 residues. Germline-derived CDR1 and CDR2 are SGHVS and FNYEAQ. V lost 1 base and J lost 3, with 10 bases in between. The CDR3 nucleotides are TGTGCCAGCAGCTTAGACCGCGGAATCTACAATGAGCAGTTCTTC. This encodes CASSLDRGIYNEQFF.

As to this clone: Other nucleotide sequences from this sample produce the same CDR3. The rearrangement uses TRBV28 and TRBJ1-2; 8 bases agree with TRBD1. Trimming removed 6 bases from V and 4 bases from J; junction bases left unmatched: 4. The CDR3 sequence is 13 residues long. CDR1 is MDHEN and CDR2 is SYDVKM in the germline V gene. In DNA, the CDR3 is TGTGCCAGCAGCCGCGACAGGGGCTATGGCTACACCTTC. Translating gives CASSRDRGYGYTF.